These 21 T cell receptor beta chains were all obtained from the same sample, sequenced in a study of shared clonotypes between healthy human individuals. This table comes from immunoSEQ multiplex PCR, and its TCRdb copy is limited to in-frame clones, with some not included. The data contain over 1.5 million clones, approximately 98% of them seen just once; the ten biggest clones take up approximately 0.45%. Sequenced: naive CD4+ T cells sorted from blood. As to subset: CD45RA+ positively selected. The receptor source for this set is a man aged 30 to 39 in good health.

CDR3 in amino acids: CAISTDRGWSGELFF. Written as DNA, the CDR3 is TGTGCCATCAGCACGGACAGGGGTTGGTCCGGGGAGCTGTTTTTT. The rearrangement uses TRBV10-3 and TRBJ2-2, with TRBD1 matching 9 bases. In germline, CDR1 is ENHRY, CDR2 SYGVKD. V lost 6 bases to trimming and J lost 6 bases; unmatched junction nucleotides: 8. The CDR3 covers 15 residues.

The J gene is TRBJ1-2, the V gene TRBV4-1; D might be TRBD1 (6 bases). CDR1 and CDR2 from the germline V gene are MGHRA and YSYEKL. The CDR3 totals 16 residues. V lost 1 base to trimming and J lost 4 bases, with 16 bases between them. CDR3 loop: CASSQGTGRESYGYTF. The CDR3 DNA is TGCGCCAGCAGCCAAGGTACAGGGAGAGAGAGCTATGGCTACACCTTC.

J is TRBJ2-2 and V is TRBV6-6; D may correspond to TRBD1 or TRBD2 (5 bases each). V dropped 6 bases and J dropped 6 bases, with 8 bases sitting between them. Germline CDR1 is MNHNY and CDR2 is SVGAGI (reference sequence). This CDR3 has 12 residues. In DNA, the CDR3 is TGTGCCAGCAGGAGGGGTCCCGGGGAGCTGTTTTTT. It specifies CASRRGPGELFF.

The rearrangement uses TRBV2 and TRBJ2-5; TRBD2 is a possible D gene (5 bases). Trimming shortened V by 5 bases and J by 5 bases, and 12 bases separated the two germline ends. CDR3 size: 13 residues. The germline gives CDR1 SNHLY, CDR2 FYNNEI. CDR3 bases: TGTGCCAGCAGTCCCGAGGTAGCGGAGACCCAGTACTTC. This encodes CASSPEVAETQYF.

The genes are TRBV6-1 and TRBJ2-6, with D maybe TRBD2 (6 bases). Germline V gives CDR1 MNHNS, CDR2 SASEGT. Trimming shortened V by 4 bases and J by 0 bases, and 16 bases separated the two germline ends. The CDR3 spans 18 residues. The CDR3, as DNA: TGTGCCAGCAGTGGGGGAGGTTTCGGTTCCTCTGGGGCCAACGTCCTGACTTTC. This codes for CASSGGGFGSSGANVLTF.

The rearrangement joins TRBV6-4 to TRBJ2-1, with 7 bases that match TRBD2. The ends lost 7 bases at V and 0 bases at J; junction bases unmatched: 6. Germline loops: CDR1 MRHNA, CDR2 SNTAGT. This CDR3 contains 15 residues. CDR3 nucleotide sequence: TGTGCCAGCAAGGAACTAGCGAACTCCTACAATGAGCAGTTCTTC. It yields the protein CASKELANSYNEQFF.

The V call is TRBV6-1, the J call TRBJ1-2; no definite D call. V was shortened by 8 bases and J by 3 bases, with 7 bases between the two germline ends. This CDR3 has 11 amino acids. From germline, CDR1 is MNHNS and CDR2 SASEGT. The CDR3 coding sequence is TGTGCCAGCCGGTTCGACTATGGCTACACCTTC. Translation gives CASRFDYGYTF.

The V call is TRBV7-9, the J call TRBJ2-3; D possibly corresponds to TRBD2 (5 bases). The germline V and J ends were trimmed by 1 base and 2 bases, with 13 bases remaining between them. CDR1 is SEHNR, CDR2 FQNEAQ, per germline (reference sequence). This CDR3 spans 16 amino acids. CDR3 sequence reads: CASSLVYKRVTDTQYF. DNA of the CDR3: TGTGCCAGCAGCTTAGTTTATAAGAGGGTCACAGATACGCAGTATTTT.

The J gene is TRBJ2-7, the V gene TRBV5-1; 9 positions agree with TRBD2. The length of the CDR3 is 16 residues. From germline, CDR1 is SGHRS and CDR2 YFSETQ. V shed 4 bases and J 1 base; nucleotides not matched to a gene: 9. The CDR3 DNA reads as TGCGCCAGCAGCCCGGACGGACTAGCGCTTTCCTACGAGCAGTACTTC. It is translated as CASSPDGLALSYEQYF.

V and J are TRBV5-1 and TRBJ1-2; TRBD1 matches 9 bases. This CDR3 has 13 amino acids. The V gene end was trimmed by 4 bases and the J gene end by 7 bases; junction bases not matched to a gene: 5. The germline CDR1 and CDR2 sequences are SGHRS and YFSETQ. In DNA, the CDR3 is TGCGCCAGCAGCCCTACAGGGGGCCGTGGCTACACCTTC. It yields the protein CASSPTGGRGYTF.

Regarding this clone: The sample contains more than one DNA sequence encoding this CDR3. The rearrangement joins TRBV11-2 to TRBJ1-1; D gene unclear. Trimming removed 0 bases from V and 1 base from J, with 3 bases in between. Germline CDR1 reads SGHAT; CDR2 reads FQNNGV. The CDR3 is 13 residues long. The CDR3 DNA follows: TGTGCCAGCAGCTTAGACAGGAACACTGAAGCTTTCTTT. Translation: CASSLDRNTEAFF.

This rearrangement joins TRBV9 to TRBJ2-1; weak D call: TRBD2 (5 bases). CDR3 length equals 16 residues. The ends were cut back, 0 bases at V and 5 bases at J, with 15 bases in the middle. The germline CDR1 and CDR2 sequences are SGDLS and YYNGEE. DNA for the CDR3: TGTGCCAGCAGCGTAGCGGGGATAAGGCTCCACAATGAGCAGTTCTTC. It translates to CASSVAGIRLHNEQFF. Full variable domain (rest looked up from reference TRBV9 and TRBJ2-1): DSGVTQTPKHLITATGQRVTLRCSPRSGDLSVYWYQQSLDQGLQFLIQYYNGEERAKGNILERFSAQQFPDLHSELNLSSLELGDSALYFCASSVAGIRLHNEQFFGPGTRLTVL.

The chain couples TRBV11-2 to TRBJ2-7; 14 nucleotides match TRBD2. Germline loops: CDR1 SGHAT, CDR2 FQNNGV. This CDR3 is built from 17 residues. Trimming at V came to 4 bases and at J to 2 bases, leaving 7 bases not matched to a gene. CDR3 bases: TGTGCCAGCAGCTCGGGACTAGCGGGAGTCACTCCCTACGAGCAGTACTTC. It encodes CASSSGLAGVTPYEQYF. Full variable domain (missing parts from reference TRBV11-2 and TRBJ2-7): EAGVAQSPRYKIIEKRQSVAFWCNPISGHATLYWYQQILGQGPKLLIQFQNNGVVDDSQLPKDRFSAERLKGVDSTLKIQPAKLEDSAVYLCASSSGLAGVTPYEQYFGPGTRLTVT.

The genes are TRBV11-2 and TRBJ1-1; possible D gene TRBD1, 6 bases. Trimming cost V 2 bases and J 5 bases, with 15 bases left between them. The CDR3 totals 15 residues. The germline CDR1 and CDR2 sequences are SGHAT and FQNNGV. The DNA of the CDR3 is TGTGCCAGCAGCTTAAGGATACAGGGCCCAACTGAAGCTTTCTTT. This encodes CASSLRIQGPTEAFF.

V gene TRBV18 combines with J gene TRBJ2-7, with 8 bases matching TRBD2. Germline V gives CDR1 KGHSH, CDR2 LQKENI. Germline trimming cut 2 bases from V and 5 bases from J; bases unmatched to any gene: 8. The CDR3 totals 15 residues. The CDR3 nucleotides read TGTGCCAGCTCACCAAGGCAGCGGGAGATGCACGAGCAGTACTTC. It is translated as CASSPRQREMHEQYF.

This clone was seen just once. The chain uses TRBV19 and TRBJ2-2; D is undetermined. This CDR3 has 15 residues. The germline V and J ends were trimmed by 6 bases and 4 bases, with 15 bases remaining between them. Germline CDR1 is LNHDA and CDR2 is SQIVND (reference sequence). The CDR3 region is CASSPSGRPTGELFF. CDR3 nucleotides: TGTGCCAGTAGCCCCTCGGGCAGGCCCACCGGGGAGCTGTTTTTT.

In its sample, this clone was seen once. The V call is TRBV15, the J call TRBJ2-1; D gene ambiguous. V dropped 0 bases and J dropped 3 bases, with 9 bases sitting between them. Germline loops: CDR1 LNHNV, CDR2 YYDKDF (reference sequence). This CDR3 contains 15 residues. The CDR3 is CATSRDRVGYNEQFF. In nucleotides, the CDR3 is TGTGCCACCAGCAGAGATCGAGTGGGCTACAATGAGCAGTTCTTC.

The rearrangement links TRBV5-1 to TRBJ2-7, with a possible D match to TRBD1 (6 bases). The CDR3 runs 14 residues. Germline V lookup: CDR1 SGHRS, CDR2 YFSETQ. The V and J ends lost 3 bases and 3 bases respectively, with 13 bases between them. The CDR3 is CASSSTGTHYEQYF. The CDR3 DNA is TGCGCCAGCAGCTCTACCGGGACACACTACGAGCAGTACTTC.

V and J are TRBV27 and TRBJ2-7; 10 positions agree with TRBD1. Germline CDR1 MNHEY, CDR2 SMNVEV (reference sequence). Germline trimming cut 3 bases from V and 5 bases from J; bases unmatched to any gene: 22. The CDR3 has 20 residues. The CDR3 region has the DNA TGTGCCAGCAGTTTTCGATCCGGGACAGGGGCCCGGGATATGGGGCACGAGCAGTACTTC. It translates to CASSFRSGTGARDMGHEQYF.

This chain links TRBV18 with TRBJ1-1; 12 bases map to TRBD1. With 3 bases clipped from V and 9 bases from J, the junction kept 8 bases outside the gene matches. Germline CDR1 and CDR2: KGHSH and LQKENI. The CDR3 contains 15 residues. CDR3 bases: TGTGCCAGCTCACCCCCGGGACAGGGGGCGCAGAAAGCTTTCTTT. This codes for CASSPPGQGAQKAFF.

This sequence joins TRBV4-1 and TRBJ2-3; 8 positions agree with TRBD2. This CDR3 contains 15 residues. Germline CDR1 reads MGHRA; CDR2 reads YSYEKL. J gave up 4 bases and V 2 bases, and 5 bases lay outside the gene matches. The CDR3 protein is CASSQREGGADTQYF. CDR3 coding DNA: TGCGCCAGCAGCCAACGGGAGGGAGGAGCAGATACGCAGTATTTT.